Below, one T cell receptor beta chain is given with its context. Its target is not known. The CDR3 has 14 amino acids. Primers for the PCR totalled 60 Vbeta and 13 Jbeta. Repertoires were generated with immunoSEQ multiplex PCR, while TCRdb's copy carries only in-frame clones and drops some. The sample shows roughly 20,000 clones, about 77% of them seen only once. The data were taken from a study of cytomegalovirus exposure and HLA in healthy donors. General study points: A later analysis associated 16,000 or so TCR beta sequences with HLA alleles at a 0.05 false discovery rate.

V usage is TRBV12-2 and J usage is TRBJ1-1; the DNA was not used to check the table's D call, TRBD1. TRBV12-2 is designated a pseudogene. This sequence originates from a man aged 55-75 years in good health and CMV-seronegative. The sequenced sample was PBMCs. In DNA form, the CDR3 reads TGTGCAAGTCGCTTGCAGACAGGGAGCACTGAAGCTTTCTTT. It codes for CASRLQTGSTEAFF.